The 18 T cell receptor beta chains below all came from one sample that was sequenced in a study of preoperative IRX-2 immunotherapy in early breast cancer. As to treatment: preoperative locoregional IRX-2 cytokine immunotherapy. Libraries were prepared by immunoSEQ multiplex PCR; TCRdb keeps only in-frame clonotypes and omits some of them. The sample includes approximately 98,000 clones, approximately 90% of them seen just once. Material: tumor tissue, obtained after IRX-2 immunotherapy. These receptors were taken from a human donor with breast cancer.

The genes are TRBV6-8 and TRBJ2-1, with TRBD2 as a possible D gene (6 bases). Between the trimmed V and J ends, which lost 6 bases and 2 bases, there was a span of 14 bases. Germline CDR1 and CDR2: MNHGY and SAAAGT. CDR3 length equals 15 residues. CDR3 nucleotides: TGTGCCAGCAGCGAGACTAGTGCCGCCTACAATGAGCAGTTCTTC. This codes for CASSETSAAYNEQFF.

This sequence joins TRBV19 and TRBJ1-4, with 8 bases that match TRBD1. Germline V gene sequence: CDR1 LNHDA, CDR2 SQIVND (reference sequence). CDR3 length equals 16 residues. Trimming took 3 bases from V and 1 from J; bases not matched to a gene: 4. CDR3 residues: CASSILGQGTNEKLFF. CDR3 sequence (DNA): TGTGCCAGTAGTATTCTCGGACAGGGAACTAATGAAAAACTGTTTTTT.

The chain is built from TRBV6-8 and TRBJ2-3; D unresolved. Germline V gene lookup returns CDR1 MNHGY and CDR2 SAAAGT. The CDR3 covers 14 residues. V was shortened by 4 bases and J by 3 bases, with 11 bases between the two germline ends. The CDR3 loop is CASSFAVKTDTQYF. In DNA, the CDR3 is TGTGCCAGCAGTTTCGCGGTTAAAACAGATACGCAGTATTTT.

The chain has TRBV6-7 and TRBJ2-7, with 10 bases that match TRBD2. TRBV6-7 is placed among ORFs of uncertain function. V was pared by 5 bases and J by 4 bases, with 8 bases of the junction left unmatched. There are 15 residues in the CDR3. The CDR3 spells CASSVQLAGLYEQYF. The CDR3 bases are TGTGCCAGCAGTGTGCAACTAGCGGGACTTTACGAGCAGTACTTC.

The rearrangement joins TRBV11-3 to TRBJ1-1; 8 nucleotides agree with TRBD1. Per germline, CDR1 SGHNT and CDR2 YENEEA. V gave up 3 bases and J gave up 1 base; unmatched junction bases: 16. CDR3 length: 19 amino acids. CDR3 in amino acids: CASSLTLGQGGRSNTEAFF. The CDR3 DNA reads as TGTGCCAGCAGCTTGACGCTAGGACAGGGTGGGCGTTCGAACACTGAAGCTTTCTTT.

The CDR3 DNA reads TGCGCCAGCAGTGGACAGGGAGCAAATCAGCCCCAGCATTTT. This sequence encodes CASSGQGANQPQHF. V gene TRBV10-2 combines with J gene TRBJ1-5; 7 nucleotides line up with TRBD1. V lost 4 bases and J lost 4; bases outside the gene matches: 4. The CDR3 has 14 amino acids. CDR1 is WSHSY, CDR2 SAAADI, per germline.

The CDR3 sequence: CASSLDLAGGNEQFF. The CDR3 region has the DNA TGTGCCAGCAGCTTAGATCTAGCGGGGGGGAATGAGCAGTTCTTC. V and J are TRBV7-8 and TRBJ2-1; 12 nucleotides align to TRBD2. Germline values: CDR1 SGHVS, CDR2 FQNEAQ. The V segment lost 1 base and the J segment 7 bases; nucleotides outside the gene matches: 2. The CDR3 is 15 amino acids. Filled out from reference TRBV7-8 and TRBJ2-1, the complete variable domain reads GAGVSQSPRYKVAKRGQDVALRCDPISGHVSLFWYQQALGQGPEFLTYFQNEAQLDKSGLPSDRFFAERPEGSVSTLKIQRTQQEDSAVYLCASSLDLAGGNEQFFGPGTRLTVL.

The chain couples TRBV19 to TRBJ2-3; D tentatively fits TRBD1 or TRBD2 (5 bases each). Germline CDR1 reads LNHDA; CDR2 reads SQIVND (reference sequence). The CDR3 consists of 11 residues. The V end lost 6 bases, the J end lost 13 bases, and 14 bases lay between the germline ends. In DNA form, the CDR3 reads TGTGCCAGTAGCTCGGGACCGAAGAAGTATTTT. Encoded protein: CASSSGPKKYF.

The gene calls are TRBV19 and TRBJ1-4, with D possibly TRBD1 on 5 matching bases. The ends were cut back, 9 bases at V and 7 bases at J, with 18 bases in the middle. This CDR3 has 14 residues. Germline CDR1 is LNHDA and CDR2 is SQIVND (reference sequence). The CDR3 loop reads CASRRQRESEKLFF. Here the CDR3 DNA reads TGTGCCAGCAGGAGACAGCGGGAGAGTGAAAAACTGTTTTTT.

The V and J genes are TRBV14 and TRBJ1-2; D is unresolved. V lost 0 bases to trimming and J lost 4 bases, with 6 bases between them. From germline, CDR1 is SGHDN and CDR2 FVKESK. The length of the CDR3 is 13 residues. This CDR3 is CASSQEWTYGYTF. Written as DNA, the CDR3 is TGTGCCAGCAGCCAAGAGTGGACCTATGGCTACACCTTC.

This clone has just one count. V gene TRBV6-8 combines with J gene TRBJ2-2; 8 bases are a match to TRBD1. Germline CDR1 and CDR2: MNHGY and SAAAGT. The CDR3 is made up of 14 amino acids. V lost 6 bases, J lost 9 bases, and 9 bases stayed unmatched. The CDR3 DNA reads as TGTGCCAGCAGAGTATCACAGGGGGTCCGGGAGCTGTTTTTT. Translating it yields CASRVSQGVRELFF.

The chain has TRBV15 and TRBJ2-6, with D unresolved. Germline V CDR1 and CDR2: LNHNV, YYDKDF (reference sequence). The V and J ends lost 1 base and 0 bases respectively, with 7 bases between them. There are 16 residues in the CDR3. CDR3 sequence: CATSRASGSGANVLTF. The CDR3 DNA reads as TGTGCCACCAGCAGAGCCTCGGGCTCTGGGGCCAACGTCCTGACTTTC. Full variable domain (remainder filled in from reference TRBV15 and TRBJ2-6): DAMVIQNPRYQVTQFGKPVTLSCSQTLNHNVMYWYQQKSSQAPKLLFHYYDKDFNNEADTPDNFQSRRPNTSFCFLDIRSPGLGDTAMYLCATSRASGSGANVLTFGAGSRLTVL.

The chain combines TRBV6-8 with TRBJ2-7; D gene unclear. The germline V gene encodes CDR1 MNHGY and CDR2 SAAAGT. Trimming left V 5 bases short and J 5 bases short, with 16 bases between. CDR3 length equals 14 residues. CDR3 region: CASSPLGFVDEQYF. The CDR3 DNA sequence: TGTGCCAGCAGTCCCCTTGGGTTCGTGGACGAGCAGTACTTC.

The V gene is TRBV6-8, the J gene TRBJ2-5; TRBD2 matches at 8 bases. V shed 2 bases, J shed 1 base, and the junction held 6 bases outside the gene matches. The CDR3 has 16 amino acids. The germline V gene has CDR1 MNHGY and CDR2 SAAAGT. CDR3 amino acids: CASSYGLGGAQETQYF. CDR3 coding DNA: TGTGCCAGCAGTTACGGGCTCGGGGGGGCCCAAGAGACCCAGTACTTC.

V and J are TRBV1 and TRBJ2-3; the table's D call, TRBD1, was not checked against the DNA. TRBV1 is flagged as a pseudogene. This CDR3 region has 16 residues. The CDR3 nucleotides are TGCGCCAGCAGCCAAGATCAGGGTTTGAACACAGATACGCAGTATTTT. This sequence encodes CASSQDQGLNTDTQYF.

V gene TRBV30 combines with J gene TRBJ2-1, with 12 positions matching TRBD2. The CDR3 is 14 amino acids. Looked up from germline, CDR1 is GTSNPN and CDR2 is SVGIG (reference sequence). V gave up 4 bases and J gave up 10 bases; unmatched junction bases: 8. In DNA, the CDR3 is TGTGCCTGGACGCGGCTAGCGGGAGGGGGGGAGCAGTTCTTC. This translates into CAWTRLAGGGEQFF.

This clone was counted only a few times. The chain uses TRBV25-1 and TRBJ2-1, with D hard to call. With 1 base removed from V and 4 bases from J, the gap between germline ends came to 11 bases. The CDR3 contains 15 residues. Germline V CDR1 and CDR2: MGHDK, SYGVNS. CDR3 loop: CASSESLFAYNEQFF. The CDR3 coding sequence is TGTGCCAGCAGTGAATCCCTCTTCGCGTACAATGAGCAGTTCTTC.

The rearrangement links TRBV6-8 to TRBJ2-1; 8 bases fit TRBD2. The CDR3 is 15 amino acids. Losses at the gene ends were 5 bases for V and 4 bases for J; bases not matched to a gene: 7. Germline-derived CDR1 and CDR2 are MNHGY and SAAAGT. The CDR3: CASSAIGRGYNEQFF. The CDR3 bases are TGTGCCAGCAGTGCGATCGGGAGGGGGTACAATGAGCAGTTCTTC.